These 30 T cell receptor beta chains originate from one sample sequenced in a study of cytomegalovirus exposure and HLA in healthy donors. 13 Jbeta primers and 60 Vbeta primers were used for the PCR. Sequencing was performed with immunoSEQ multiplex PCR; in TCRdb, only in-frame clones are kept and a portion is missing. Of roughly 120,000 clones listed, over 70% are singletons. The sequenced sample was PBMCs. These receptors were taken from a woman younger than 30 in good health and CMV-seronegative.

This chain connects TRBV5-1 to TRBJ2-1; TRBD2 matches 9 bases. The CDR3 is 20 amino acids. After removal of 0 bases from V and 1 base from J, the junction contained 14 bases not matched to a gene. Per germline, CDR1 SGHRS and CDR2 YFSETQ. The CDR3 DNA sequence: TGCGCCAGCAGCTTGGAGGGTAGCGGGGGCCACAAACATTCCTACAATGAGCAGTTCTTC. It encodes CASSLEGSGGHKHSYNEQFF.

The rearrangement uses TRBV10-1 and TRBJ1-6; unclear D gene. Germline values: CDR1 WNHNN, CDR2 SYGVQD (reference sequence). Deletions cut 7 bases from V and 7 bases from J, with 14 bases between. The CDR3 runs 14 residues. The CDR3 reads CASIVGRNNSPLHF. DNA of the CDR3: TGCGCCAGCATCGTGGGGAGGAACAATTCACCCCTCCACTTT.

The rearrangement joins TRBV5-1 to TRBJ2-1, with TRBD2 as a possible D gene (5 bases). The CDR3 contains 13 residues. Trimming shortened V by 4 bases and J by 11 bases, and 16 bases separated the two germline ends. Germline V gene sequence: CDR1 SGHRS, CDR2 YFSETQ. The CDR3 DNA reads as TGCGCCAGCAGCCTCCGGACGGAGGCCCAGCAGTTCTTC. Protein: CASSLRTEAQQFF.

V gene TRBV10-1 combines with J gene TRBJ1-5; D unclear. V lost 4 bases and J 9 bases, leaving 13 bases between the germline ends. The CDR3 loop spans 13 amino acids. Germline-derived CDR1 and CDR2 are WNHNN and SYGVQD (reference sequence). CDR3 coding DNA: TGCGCCAGCAGTGCCGGCCCCGCGGGGCCCCAGCATTTT. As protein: CASSAGPAGPQHF.

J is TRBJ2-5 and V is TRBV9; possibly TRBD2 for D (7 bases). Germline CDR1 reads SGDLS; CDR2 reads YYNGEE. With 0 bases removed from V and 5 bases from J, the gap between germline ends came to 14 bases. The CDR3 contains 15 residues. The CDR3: CASSVDRGGTETQYF. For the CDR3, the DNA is TGTGCCAGCAGCGTAGATAGGGGGGGCACGGAGACCCAGTACTTC.

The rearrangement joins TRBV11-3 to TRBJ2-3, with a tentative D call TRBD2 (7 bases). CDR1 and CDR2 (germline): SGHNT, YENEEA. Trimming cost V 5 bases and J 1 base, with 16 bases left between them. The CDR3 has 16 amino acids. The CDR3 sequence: CASSGGGGLRTDTQYF. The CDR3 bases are TGTGCCAGCAGCGGAGGGGGGGGACTACGCACAGATACGCAGTATTTT.

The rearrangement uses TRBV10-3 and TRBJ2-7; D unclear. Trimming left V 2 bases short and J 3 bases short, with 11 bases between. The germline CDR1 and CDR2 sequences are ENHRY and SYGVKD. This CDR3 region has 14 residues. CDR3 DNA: TGTGCCATCAGTGAGGGTGCGACGGGCTACGAGCAGTACTTC. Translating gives CAISEGATGYEQYF.

The CDR3 here is CASSLQPTGELFF. DNA of the CDR3: TGCGCCAGCAGCTTACAGCCGACCGGGGAGCTGTTTTTT. This chain joins TRBV5-1 and TRBJ2-2; D is uncertain. V was trimmed by 2 bases and J by 5 bases, leaving 7 bases between them. The CDR3 spans 13 residues. Germline CDR1 and CDR2: SGHRS and YFSETQ.

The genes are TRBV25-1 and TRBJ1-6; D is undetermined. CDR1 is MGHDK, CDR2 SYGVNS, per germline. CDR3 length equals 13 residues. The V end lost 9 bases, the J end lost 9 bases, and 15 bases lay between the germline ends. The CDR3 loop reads CASRLGGSSPLHF. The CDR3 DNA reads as TGTGCCAGTCGGCTGGGAGGGAGTTCACCCCTCCACTTT.

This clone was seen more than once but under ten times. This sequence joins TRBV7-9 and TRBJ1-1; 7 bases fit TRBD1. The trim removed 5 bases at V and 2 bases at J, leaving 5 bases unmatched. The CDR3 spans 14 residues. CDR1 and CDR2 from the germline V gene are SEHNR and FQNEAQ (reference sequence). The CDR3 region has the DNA TGTGCCAGCAGCGTGGGGACAGTCAACACTGAAGCTTTCTTT. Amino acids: CASSVGTVNTEAFF.

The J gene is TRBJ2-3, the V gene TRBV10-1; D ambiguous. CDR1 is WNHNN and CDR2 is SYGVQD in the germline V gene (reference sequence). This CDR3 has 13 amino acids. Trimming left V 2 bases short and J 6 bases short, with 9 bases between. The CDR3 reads CASSEPPADTQYF. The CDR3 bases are TGCGCCAGCAGTGAGCCCCCTGCGGATACGCAGTATTTT.

CDR3 sequence reads: CASSLAGSGNTIYF. In DNA form, the CDR3 reads TGTGCCAGCAGCTTGGCAGGGTCTGGAAACACCATATATTTT. V usage is TRBV7-9 and J usage is TRBJ1-3; TRBD1 is a possible D gene (5 bases). Germline-derived CDR1 and CDR2 are SEHNR and FQNEAQ (reference sequence). V was shortened by 3 bases and J by 1 base, with 7 bases between the two germline ends. CDR3 size: 14 residues. The variable domain in full, completed from reference TRBV7-9 and TRBJ1-3, reads DTGVSQNPRHKITKRGQNVTFRCDPISEHNRLYWYRQTLGQGPEFLTYFQNEAQLEKSRLLSDRFSAERPKGSFSTLEIQRTEQGDSAMYLCASSLAGSGNTIYFGEGSWLTVV.

The chain's CDR3 is CASSSPTSGETGELFF. In DNA, the CDR3 is TGTGCCAGCAGTTCCCCGACTAGCGGGGAAACCGGGGAGCTGTTTTTT. V gene TRBV6-5 combines with J gene TRBJ2-2, with TRBD2 matching 11 bases. The germline V gene has CDR1 MNHEY and CDR2 SVGAGI. J lost 5 bases, V lost 4 bases, and 6 bases had no gene match. CDR3 length: 16 amino acids.

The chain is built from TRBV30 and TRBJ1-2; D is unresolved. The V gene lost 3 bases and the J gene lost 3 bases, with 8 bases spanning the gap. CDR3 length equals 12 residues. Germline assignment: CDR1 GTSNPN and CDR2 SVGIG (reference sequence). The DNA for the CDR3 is TGTGCCTGGAGCGAACGGGACTATGGCTACACCTTC. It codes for CAWSERDYGYTF. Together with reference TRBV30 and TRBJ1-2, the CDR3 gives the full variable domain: SQTIHQWPATLVQPVGSPLSLECTVEGTSNPNLYWYRQAAGRGLQLLFYSVGIGQISSEVPQNLSASRPQDRQFILSSKKLLLSDSGFYLCAWSERDYGYTFGSGTRLTVV.

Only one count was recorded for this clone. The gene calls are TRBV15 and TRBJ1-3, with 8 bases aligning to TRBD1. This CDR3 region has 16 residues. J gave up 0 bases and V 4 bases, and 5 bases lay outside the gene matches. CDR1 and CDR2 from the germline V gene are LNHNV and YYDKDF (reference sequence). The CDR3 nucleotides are TGTGCCACCAGCATGACAGGGGAGACCTCTGGAAACACCATATATTTT. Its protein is CATSMTGETSGNTIYF.

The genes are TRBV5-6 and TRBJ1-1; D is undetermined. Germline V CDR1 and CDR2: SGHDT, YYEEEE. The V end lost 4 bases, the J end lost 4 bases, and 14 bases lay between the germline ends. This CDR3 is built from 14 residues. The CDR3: CASSPRYGSTEAFF. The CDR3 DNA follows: TGTGCCAGCAGCCCGAGGTATGGGAGCACTGAAGCTTTCTTT.

The CDR3 is CSVETGVYGYTF. The CDR3 nucleotides are TGCAGCGTAGAGACAGGGGTATATGGCTACACCTTC. The chain employs TRBV29-1 and TRBJ1-2; TRBD1 matches 8 bases. The germline V gene encodes CDR1 SQVTM and CDR2 ANQGSEA. The trim removed 6 bases at V and 5 bases at J, leaving 5 bases unmatched. The CDR3 covers 12 residues.

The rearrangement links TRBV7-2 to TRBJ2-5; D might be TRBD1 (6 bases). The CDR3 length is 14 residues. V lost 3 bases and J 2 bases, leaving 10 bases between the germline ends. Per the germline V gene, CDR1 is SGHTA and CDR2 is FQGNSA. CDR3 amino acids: CASSLTGTQETQYF. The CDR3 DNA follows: TGTGCCAGCAGCTTGACAGGCACTCAAGAGACCCAGTACTTC.

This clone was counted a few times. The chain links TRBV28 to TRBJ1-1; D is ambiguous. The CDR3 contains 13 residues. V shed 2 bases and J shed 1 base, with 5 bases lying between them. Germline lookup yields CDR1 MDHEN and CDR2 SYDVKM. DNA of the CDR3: TGTGCCAGCAGTTTAGGCAGGAACACTGAAGCTTTCTTT. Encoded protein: CASSLGRNTEAFF. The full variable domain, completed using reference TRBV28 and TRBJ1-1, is DVKVTQSSRYLVKRTGEKVFLECVQDMDHENMFWYRQDPGLGLRLIYFSYDVKMKEKGDIPEGYSVSREKKERFSLILESASTNQTSMYLCASSLGRNTEAFFGQGTRLTVV.

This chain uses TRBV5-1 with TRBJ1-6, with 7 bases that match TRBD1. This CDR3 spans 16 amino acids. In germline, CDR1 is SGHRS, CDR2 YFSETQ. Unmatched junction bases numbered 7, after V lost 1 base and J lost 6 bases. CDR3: CASSLTGQIFNSPLHF. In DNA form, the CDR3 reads TGCGCCAGCAGCTTGACGGGACAGATTTTTAATTCACCCCTCCACTTT.

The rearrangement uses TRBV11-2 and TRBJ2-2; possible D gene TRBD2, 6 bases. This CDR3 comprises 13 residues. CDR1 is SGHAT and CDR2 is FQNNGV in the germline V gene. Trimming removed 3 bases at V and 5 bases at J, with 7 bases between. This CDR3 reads CASSFRGTGELFF. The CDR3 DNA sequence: TGTGCCAGCAGCTTCCGGGGGACCGGGGAGCTGTTTTTT. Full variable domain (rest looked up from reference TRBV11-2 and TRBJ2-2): EAGVAQSPRYKIIEKRQSVAFWCNPISGHATLYWYQQILGQGPKLLIQFQNNGVVDDSQLPKDRFSAERLKGVDSTLKIQPAKLEDSAVYLCASSFRGTGELFFGEGSRLTVL.

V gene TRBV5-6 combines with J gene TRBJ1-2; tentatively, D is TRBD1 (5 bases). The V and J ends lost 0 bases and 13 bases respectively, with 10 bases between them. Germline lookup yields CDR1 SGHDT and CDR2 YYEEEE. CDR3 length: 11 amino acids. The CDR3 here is CASSLGQLSTF. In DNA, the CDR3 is TGTGCCAGCAGCTTGGGACAGCTAAGCACCTTC.

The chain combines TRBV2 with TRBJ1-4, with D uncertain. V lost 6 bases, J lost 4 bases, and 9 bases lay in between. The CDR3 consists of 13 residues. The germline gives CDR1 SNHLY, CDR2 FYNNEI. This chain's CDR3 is CASSVRLNEKLFF. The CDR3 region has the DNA TGTGCCAGCAGCGTGCGACTTAATGAAAAACTGTTTTTT.

The CDR3 here is CATSRDRGEPLHF. CDR3 bases: TGTGCCACCTCGAGGGACAGGGGGGAACCCCTCCACTTT. V and J are TRBV15 and TRBJ1-6; 11 bases align to TRBD1. The CDR3 has 13 residues. The V gene end was trimmed by 8 bases and the J gene end by 12 bases; junction bases not matched to a gene: 6. The germline CDR1 and CDR2 sequences are LNHNV and YYDKDF (reference sequence).

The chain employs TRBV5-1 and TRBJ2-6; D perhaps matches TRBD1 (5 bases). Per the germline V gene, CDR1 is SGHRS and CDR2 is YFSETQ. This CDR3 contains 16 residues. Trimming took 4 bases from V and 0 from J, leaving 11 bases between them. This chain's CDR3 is CASSEGHTSGANVLTF. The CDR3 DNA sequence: TGCGCCAGCAGCGAAGGACACACCTCTGGGGCCAACGTCCTGACTTTC.

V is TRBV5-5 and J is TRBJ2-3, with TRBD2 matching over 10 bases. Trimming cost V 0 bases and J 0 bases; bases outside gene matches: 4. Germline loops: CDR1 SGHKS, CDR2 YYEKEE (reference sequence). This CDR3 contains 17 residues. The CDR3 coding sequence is TGTGCCAGCAGCTTGGGACCAGCGGGGGGGAGCACAGATACGCAGTATTTT. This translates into CASSLGPAGGSTDTQYF.

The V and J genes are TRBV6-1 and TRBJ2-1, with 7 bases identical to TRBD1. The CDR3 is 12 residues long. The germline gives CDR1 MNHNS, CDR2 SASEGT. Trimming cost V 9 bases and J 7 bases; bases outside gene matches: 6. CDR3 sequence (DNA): TGTGCCAGTAGCCCACAGGGGAATGAGCAGTTCTTC. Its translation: CASSPQGNEQFF.

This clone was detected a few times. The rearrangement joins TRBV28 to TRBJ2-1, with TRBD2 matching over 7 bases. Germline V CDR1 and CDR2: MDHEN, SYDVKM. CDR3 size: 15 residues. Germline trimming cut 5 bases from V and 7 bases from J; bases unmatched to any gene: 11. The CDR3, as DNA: TGTGCCAGCAGTCAAGCGGGGTTGAATTTTAATGAGCAGTTCTTC. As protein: CASSQAGLNFNEQFF.

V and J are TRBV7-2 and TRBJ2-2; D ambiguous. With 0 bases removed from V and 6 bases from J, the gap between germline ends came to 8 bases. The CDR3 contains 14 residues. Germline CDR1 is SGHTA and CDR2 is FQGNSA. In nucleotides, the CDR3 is TGTGCCAGCAGCTTAGCGTCAGTCTCCGGGGAGCTGTTTTTT. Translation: CASSLASVSGELFF.

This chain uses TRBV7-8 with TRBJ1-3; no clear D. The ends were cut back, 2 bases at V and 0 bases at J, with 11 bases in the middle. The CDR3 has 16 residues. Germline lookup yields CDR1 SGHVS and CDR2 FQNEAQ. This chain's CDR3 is CASSLKGSDSGNTIYF. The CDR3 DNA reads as TGTGCCAGCAGCTTAAAAGGGAGCGACTCTGGAAACACCATATATTTT.